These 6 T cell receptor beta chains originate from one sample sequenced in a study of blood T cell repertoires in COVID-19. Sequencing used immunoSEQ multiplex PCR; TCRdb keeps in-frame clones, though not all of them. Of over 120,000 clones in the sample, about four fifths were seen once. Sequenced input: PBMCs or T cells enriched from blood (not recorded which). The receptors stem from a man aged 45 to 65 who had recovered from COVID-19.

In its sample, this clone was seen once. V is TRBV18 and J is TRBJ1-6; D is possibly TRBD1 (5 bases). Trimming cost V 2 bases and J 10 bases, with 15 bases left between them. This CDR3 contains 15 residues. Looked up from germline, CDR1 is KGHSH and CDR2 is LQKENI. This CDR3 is CASSPNQGGNSPLHF. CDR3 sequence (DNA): TGTGCCAGCTCACCAAACCAGGGTGGGAACTCACCCCTCCACTTT. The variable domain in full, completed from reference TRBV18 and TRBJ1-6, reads NAGVMQNPRHLVRRRGQEARLRCSPMKGHSHVYWYRQLPEEGLKFMVYLQKENIIDESGMPKERFSAEFPKEGPSILRIQQVVRGDSAAYFCASSPNQGGNSPLHFGNGTRLTVT.

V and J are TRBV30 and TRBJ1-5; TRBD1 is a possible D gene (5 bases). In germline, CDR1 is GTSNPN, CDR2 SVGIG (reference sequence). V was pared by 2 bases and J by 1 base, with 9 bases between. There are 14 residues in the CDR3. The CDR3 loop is CAWSFHRSNQPQHF. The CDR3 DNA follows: TGTGCCTGGAGTTTCCACAGGAGCAATCAGCCCCAGCATTTT.

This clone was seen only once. The CDR3 is CASSHRSGGGNEQFF. Written as DNA, the CDR3 is TGTGCCAGCTCCCACCGCAGCGGGGGGGGCAATGAGCAGTTCTTC. V gene TRBV7-3 combines with J gene TRBJ2-1; TRBD2 matches at 10 bases. The CDR3 length is 15 residues. The V segment lost 8 bases and the J segment 6 bases; nucleotides outside the gene matches: 10. Germline CDR1 SGHTA, CDR2 FQGTGA.

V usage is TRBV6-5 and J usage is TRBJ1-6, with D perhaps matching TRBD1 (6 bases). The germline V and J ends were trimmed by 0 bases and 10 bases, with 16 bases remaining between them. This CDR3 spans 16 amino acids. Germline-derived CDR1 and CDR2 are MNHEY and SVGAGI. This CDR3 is CASSYSGGGVGSPLHF. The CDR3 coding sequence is TGTGCCAGCAGTTACTCCGGCGGGGGCGTCGGATCACCCCTCCACTTT.

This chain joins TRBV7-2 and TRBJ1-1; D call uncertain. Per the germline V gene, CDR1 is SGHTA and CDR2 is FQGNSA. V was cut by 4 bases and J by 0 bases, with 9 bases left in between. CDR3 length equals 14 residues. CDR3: CASSSRTVNTEAFF. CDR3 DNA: TGTGCCAGCAGCTCGCGGACTGTGAACACTGAAGCTTTCTTT.

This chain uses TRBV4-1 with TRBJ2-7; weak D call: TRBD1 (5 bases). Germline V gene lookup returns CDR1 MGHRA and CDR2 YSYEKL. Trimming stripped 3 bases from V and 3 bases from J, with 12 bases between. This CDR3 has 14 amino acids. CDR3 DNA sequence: TGCGCCAGCAGCCACATGGCAGGGATCTACGAGCAGTACTTC. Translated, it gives CASSHMAGIYEQYF.